This T cell receptor beta chain appears in the sequencing data of a study of blood T cell repertoires in COVID-19. Study as a whole: The samples span acute and convalescent COVID-19 from the United States, Italy and Spain. Sample material is recorded as cDNA or gDNA derived from T cells, B-cell-depleted T cells, or PBMCs.

Under the authors' procedure: By means of reference gene primer amplification, nucleated cell counts were estimated. The method was immunoSEQ multiplex PCR; TCRdb's version includes in-frame clones alone and lacks a portion of them. That table furnishes V, J and clone size, whereas the DNA furnished D and trimming. The sample records 75,000 to 90,000 clones, about 93% being singletons. Per the germline V gene, CDR1 is SGHRS and CDR2 is YFSETQ. Deletions cut 0 bases from V and 1 base from J, with 8 bases between. This CDR3 is 15 amino acids long. The J gene is TRBJ2-1, the V gene TRBV5-1, with D perhaps matching TRBD1 (6 bases). The source material was peripheral blood. The origin of this receptor is a human donor in a cohort sampled during active COVID-19. DNA for the CDR3: TGCGCCAGCAGCTTGGAAGGGGGATCCTACAATGAGCAGTTCTTC. Residues: CASSLEGGSYNEQFF.